Reported below is one T cell receptor (beta chain). This CDR3 has 16 residues. In germline, CDR1 is LGHNA, CDR2 YSLEER. V was trimmed by 2 bases and J by 4 bases, leaving 14 bases between them. As processed by the authors: Reference gene primers were amplified, and this amplification served to estimate nucleated cell counts. Repertoires were generated with immunoSEQ multiplex PCR, while TCRdb's copy carries only in-frame clones and drops some. V, J and clone size are those of that table, while D and trimming were read from the DNA. The sample gives more than 95,000 clones, about 91% of which show up once; 3.5% is in the top ten. This record belongs to a study of blood T cell repertoires in COVID-19. Study-wide context: The samples span acute and convalescent COVID-19 from the United States, Italy and Spain.

Source material: peripheral blood. The rearrangement uses TRBV4-3 and TRBJ2-2; TRBD1 is a possible D gene (6 bases). The source of this sequence is a human donor in a cohort sampled during active COVID-19. The CDR3 region has the DNA TGCGCCAGCAGCCAACCCACAGGGCTCGTCACCGGGGAGCTGTTTTTT. Translated: CASSQPTGLVTGELFF.